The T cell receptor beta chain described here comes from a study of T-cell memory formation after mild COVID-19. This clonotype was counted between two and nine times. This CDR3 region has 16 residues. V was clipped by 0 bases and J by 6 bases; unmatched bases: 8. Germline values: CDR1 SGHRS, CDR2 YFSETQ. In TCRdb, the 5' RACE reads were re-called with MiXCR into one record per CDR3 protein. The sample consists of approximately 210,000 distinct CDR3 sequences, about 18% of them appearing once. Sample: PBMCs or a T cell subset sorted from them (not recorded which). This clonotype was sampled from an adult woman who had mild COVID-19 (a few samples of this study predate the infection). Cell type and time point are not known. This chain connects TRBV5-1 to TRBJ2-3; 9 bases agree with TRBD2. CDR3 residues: CASSLAAGGSRDTQYF. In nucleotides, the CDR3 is TGCGCCAGCAGCTTGGCTGCGGGGGGGTCGAGGGATACGCAGTATTTT. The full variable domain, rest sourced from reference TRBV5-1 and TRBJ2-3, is KAGVTQTPRYLIKTRGQQVTLSCSPISGHRSVSWYQQTPGQGLQFLFEYFSETQRNKGNFPGRFSGRQFSNSRSEMNVSTLELGDSALYLCASSLAAGGSRDTQYFGPGTRLTVL.